The next 4 T cell receptor beta chains were all read from a single sample in a study of T cells in Graves' hyperthyroidism and ophthalmopathy. RNA transcripts gave rise to amplified TCR beta CDR3 regions. With the HTBI primer set, the TCR CDR3 went through a first round of RT-PCR. One entry per CDR3 protein results from TCRdb running MiXCR on the multiplex PCR reads. Of some 500,000 distinct CDR3 sequences in the sample, roughly 15% were seen once. Input material: blood. These receptors originate from a woman between 25 and 40 years old with Graves' ophthalmopathy.

The chain has TRBV18 and TRBJ1-6; maybe TRBD1 (5 bases). V shed 6 bases and J shed 10 bases, with 16 bases lying between them. Germline lookup yields CDR1 KGHSH and CDR2 LQKENI. The CDR3 spans 14 residues. The chain's CDR3 is CASSPGTGTSPLHF. CDR3 sequence (DNA): TGTGCCAGCTCCCCCGGGACGGGTACGTCACCCCTCCACTTT.

Remarks on this clonotype: A much bigger clone sits one base away, suggesting this may be a read error. The chain is built from TRBV29-1 and TRBJ2-7, with TRBD2 matching 12 bases. This CDR3 has 13 amino acids. The germline CDR1 and CDR2 sequences are SQVTM and ANQGSEA. The chain's CDR3 is CSVRLAGAYERYF. DNA of the CDR3: TGCAGCGTCCGACTAGCGGGAGCCTACGAGCGGTACTTC.

This clonotype was seen many times. The V call is TRBV11-2, the J call TRBJ2-7; 10 bases fit TRBD1. Per the germline V gene, CDR1 is SGHAT and CDR2 is FQNNGV. This CDR3 spans 15 amino acids. V lost 5 bases to trimming and J lost 2 bases; unmatched junction nucleotides: 6. CDR3 sequence reads: CASSQGQGITYEQYF. CDR3 DNA: TGTGCCAGCAGCCAGGGACAGGGGATAACCTACGAGCAGTACTTC.

The genes are TRBV24-1 and TRBJ2-1; D tentatively fits TRBD1 or TRBD2 (5 bases each). Per germline, CDR1 KGHDR and CDR2 SFDVKD. V was trimmed by 1 base and J by 5 bases, leaving 11 bases between them. The CDR3 loop spans 15 amino acids. As DNA, the CDR3 is TGTGCCACCAGTGATTTCCCGGGACCAGACAATGAGCAGTTCTTC. It encodes CATSDFPGPDNEQFF.